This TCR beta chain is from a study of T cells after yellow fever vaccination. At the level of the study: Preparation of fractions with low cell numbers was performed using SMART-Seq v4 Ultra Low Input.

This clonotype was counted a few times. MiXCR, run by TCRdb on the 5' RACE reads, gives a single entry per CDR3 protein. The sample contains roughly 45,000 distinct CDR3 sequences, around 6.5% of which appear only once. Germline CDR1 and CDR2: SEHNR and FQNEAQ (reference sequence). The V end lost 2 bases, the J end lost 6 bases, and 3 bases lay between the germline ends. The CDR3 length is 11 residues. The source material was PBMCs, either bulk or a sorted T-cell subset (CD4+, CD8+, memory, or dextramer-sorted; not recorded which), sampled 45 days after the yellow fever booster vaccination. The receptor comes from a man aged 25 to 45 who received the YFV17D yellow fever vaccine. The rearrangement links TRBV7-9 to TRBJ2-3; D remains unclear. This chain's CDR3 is CASSLFDTQYF. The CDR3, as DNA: TGTGCCAGCAGCTTATTCGATACGCAGTATTTT.